This T cell receptor (beta chain) was identified in a study of blood T cell repertoires in COVID-19. Source study methods: Reference gene primer amplification gave nucleated cell count estimates. The protocol was immunoSEQ multiplex PCR, while the TCRdb copy is restricted to in-frame clones and leaves out a portion. The DNA gave D and trimming, while V, J and clone size come from that table. The table has approximately 110,000 clones, roughly 85% seen once. Germline V CDR1 and CDR2: MNHEY, SVGEGT. This CDR3 contains 16 residues. V lost 6 bases, J lost 0 bases, and 7 bases stayed unmatched. The sequence derives from a woman of 80 years or more with acute or convalescent COVID-19. The V call is TRBV6-2 or TRBV6-3, the J call TRBJ1-3, with TRBD1 identical over 8 bases. The sample consisted of peripheral blood. CDR3 DNA: TGTGCCAGCAGCCCTGACAGGGGTCTCTCTGGAAACACCATATATTTT. Translating gives CASSPDRGLSGNTIYF.